What follows are 26 T cell receptor beta chains derived from one specimen sequenced in a study of technical replicates of blood from several donors. Sequencing was performed with immunoSEQ multiplex PCR; in TCRdb, only in-frame clones are kept and a portion is missing. The sample shows under 50,000 clones, around 96% of them seen only once. Specimen: T cells isolated from PBMCs. These receptor sequences come from a human donor in good health.

The rearrangement uses TRBV29-1 and TRBJ1-2, with D possibly being TRBD1 (5 bases). Germline CDR1 SQVTM, CDR2 ANQGSEA. The CDR3 sequence is 15 residues long. The V gene lost 4 bases and the J gene lost 7 bases, with 22 bases spanning the gap. For the CDR3, the DNA is TGCAGCGTTGTGGACACTCATCTACCTCCCGGTGGCTACACCTTC. Translation: CSVVDTHLPPGGYTF.

CDR3 sequence: CASSSSGSLEQYF. Here the CDR3 DNA reads TGTGCCAGCAGCAGTAGCGGGAGTCTCGAGCAGTACTTC. This rearrangement joins TRBV7-2 to TRBJ2-7; 9 bases are shared with TRBD2. The CDR3 has 13 amino acids. J was trimmed by 6 bases and V by 5 bases; bases with no gene match: 5. Germline CDR1 is SGHTA and CDR2 is FQGNSA.

J is TRBJ1-2 and V is TRBV2; D is unclear. Germline V gene lookup returns CDR1 SNHLY and CDR2 FYNNEI. V was clipped by 2 bases and J by 7 bases, with 11 bases between them. The CDR3 has 13 amino acids. The CDR3 loop reads CASSESPSSGYTF. The CDR3 DNA follows: TGTGCCAGCAGTGAATCCCCCTCCTCTGGCTACACCTTC.

J is TRBJ1-2 and V is TRBV29-1, with D perhaps matching TRBD1 (5 bases). Trimming pared 3 bases from V and 4 bases from J, leaving 9 bases between. The CDR3 consists of 12 residues. The germline gives CDR1 SQVTM, CDR2 ANQGSEA. The CDR3 nucleotides are TGCAGCGTTGACGGGGGGTTCTATGGCTACACCTTC. The encoded protein is CSVDGGFYGYTF.

This rearrangement joins TRBV2 to TRBJ1-3; D possibly corresponds to TRBD1 (5 bases). Trimming removed 7 bases from V and 4 bases from J, with 11 bases in between. The CDR3 sequence is 13 residues long. Germline CDR1 SNHLY, CDR2 FYNNEI. CDR3 amino acids: CASTGTQGNTIYF. In DNA form, the CDR3 reads TGTGCCAGCACAGGGACTCAAGGAAACACCATATATTTT.

The J gene is TRBJ2-7, the V gene TRBV9; 8 bases map to TRBD1. The CDR3 totals 13 residues. Germline-derived CDR1 and CDR2 are SGDLS and YYNGEE. V lost 4 bases, J lost 6 bases, and 6 bases stayed unmatched. This chain's CDR3 is CASSLDRGSEQYF. DNA of the CDR3: TGTGCCAGCAGCCTTGACAGGGGTAGCGAGCAGTACTTC. Supplemented by reference TRBV9 and TRBJ2-7, the full variable domain reads DSGVTQTPKHLITATGQRVTLRCSPRSGDLSVYWYQQSLDQGLQFLIQYYNGEERAKGNILERFSAQQFPDLHSELNLSSLELGDSALYFCASSLDRGSEQYFGPGTRLTVT.

The V call is TRBV29-1, the J call TRBJ2-5, with TRBD1 matching over 8 bases. Germline V gene data show CDR1 as SQVTM and CDR2 as ANQGSEA. The CDR3 sequence is 14 residues long. Trimming at V came to 5 bases and at J to 5 bases, leaving 10 bases not matched to a gene. The CDR3 bases are TGCAGCGTTAGGCCCCAGGGGGCGCGGGAGACCCAGTACTTC. The encoded protein is CSVRPQGARETQYF.

This chain links TRBV28 with TRBJ2-1; 16 nucleotides align to TRBD2. J was trimmed by 3 bases and V by 6 bases; bases with no gene match: 8. CDR1 is MDHEN, CDR2 SYDVKM, per germline. This CDR3 has 18 amino acids. The CDR3 spells CASRPGLAGGPFYNEQFF. Written as DNA, the CDR3 is TGTGCCAGCAGACCGGGACTAGCGGGAGGGCCATTCTACAATGAGCAGTTCTTC. The whole variable domain, remainder taken from reference TRBV28 and TRBJ2-1, is DVKVTQSSRYLVKRTGEKVFLECVQDMDHENMFWYRQDPGLGLRLIYFSYDVKMKEKGDIPEGYSVSREKKERFSLILESASTNQTSMYLCASRPGLAGGPFYNEQFFGPGTRLTVL.

The chain has TRBV5-6 and TRBJ1-2, with a possible D match to TRBD1 (5 bases). Trimming stripped 4 bases from V and 7 bases from J, with 14 bases between. The germline gives CDR1 SGHDT, CDR2 YYEEEE. This CDR3 contains 13 residues. The CDR3 coding sequence is TGTGCCAGCAGCCCCCGCAGGGAAGGTGGCTACACCTTC. This codes for CASSPRREGGYTF.

This clone was picked up one time. This chain joins TRBV7-2 and TRBJ2-2; possibly TRBD1 for D (6 bases). Trimming shortened V by 6 bases and J by 4 bases, and 15 bases separated the two germline ends. This CDR3 has 15 amino acids. Germline lookup yields CDR1 SGHTA and CDR2 FQGNSA. The CDR3 nucleotides read TGTGCCAGCAGTTTCCGGGACACTTTCACCGGGGAGCTGTTTTTT. Amino acids: CASSFRDTFTGELFF. Full variable domain (outside the CDR3, taken from reference TRBV7-2 and TRBJ2-2): GAGVSQSPSNKVTEKGKDVELRCDPISGHTALYWYRQSLGQGLEFLIYFQGNSAPDKSGLPSDRFSAERTGGSVSTLTIQRTQQEDSAVYLCASSFRDTFTGELFFGEGSRLTVL.

This clone was seen just once. The V and J genes are TRBV11-2 and TRBJ2-1, with no clear D. The CDR3 runs 15 residues. CDR1 is SGHAT, CDR2 FQNNGV, per germline. Trimming stripped 1 base from V and 0 bases from J, with 7 bases between. The CDR3 sequence: CASSLVTSSYNEQFF. CDR3 nucleotides: TGTGCCAGCAGCTTAGTGACAAGCTCCTACAATGAGCAGTTCTTC.

The chain links TRBV11-3 to TRBJ1-5; tentatively, D is TRBD1 (6 bases). The CDR3 is made up of 13 amino acids. V lost 6 bases, J lost 4 bases, and 10 bases lay in between. Germline CDR1 is SGHNT and CDR2 is YENEEA. The CDR3 protein is CASSPDRNQPQHF. The CDR3 DNA sequence: TGTGCCAGCAGTCCCGACAGGAATCAGCCCCAGCATTTT.

J is TRBJ1-4 and V is TRBV25-1, with D tentatively TRBD1 (5 bases). Germline V gene data show CDR1 as MGHDK and CDR2 as SYGVNS. The CDR3 is 15 residues long. V shed 5 bases and J shed 5 bases, with 15 bases lying between them. CDR3 loop: CASSPFYGGNEKLFF. The CDR3 region has the DNA TGTGCCAGCAGTCCCTTTTACGGGGGAAATGAAAAACTGTTTTTT.

The chain carries TRBV10-3 and TRBJ2-1; 10 bases fit TRBD2. V dropped 6 bases and J dropped 6; count of bases not matched to a gene: 5. This CDR3 is 14 amino acids long. Germline V gene sequence: CDR1 ENHRY, CDR2 SYGVKD. This CDR3 is CAISPGLASNEQFF. CDR3 sequence (DNA): TGTGCCATCAGCCCGGGACTAGCGTCCAATGAGCAGTTCTTC.

The chain is built from TRBV13 and TRBJ2-7, with unresolved D. This CDR3 region has 12 residues. Trimming took 2 bases from V and 2 from J, leaving 4 bases between them. The germline CDR1 and CDR2 sequences are PRHDT and FYEKMQ (reference sequence). CDR3 nucleotides: TGTGCCAGCAGCTTAAATACCTACGAGCAGTACTTC. Amino acids: CASSLNTYEQYF.

The chain is built from TRBV4-1 and TRBJ2-5; 9 bases are shared with TRBD2. Losses at the gene ends were 5 bases for V and 5 bases for J; bases not matched to a gene: 18. The CDR3 runs 18 residues. The V gene's germline CDR1 is MGHRA and CDR2 YSYEKL. This CDR3 reads CASSGSQLSSGRRETQYF. In DNA form, the CDR3 reads TGCGCCAGCAGCGGTTCCCAATTAAGTAGCGGGAGACGGGAGACCCAGTACTTC.

The chain links TRBV11-2 to TRBJ1-4; unclear D gene. This CDR3 has 12 residues. Trimming cost V 6 bases and J 7 bases, with 9 bases left between them. CDR1 and CDR2 (germline): SGHAT, FQNNGV. CDR3 sequence: CASRWNSEKLFF. The DNA for the CDR3 is TGTGCCAGCAGATGGAACAGTGAAAAACTGTTTTTT.

The chain couples TRBV19 to TRBJ1-3; tentatively, D is TRBD1 (6 bases). The germline gives CDR1 LNHDA, CDR2 SQIVND (reference sequence). The V end was cut by 4 bases, the J end by 1 base, with 14 bases between. The CDR3 sequence is 16 residues long. The CDR3, as DNA: TGTGCCAGTAGTAGCCCAGGGGCACCATCTGGAAACACCATATATTTT. Translating it yields CASSSPGAPSGNTIYF.

V usage is TRBV27 and J usage is TRBJ2-1, with unresolved D. Trimming cost V 0 bases and J 7 bases, with 7 bases left between them. The germline gives CDR1 MNHEY, CDR2 SMNVEV (reference sequence). This CDR3 has 13 residues. The CDR3 loop is CASSLSTGNEQFF. The CDR3 DNA reads as TGTGCCAGCAGTTTATCTACCGGGAATGAGCAGTTCTTC.

CDR3 sequence reads: CASSFVPGRETQYF. For the CDR3, the DNA is TGCGCCAGCAGCTTTGTCCCAGGGCGGGAGACCCAGTACTTC. The chain has TRBV5-1 and TRBJ2-5; TRBD1 is a possible D gene (5 bases). The CDR3 is 14 residues long. The germline V and J ends were trimmed by 2 bases and 5 bases, with 13 bases remaining between them. Germline assignment: CDR1 SGHRS and CDR2 YFSETQ. The full variable domain, its missing parts supplied by reference TRBV5-1 and TRBJ2-5, is KAGVTQTPRYLIKTRGQQVTLSCSPISGHRSVSWYQQTPGQGLQFLFEYFSETQRNKGNFPGRFSGRQFSNSRSEMNVSTLELGDSALYLCASSFVPGRETQYFGPGTRLLVL.

The chain employs TRBV15 and TRBJ2-7; D is possibly TRBD2 (5 bases). Germline V gene sequence: CDR1 LNHNV, CDR2 YYDKDF (reference sequence). Trimming left V 1 base short and J 7 bases short, with 14 bases between. The CDR3 runs 14 residues. CDR3 in amino acids: CATSRGALPGEQYF. In DNA form, the CDR3 reads TGTGCCACCAGCAGAGGTGCCCTCCCGGGGGAGCAGTACTTC.

This clone was counted once. The chain joins TRBV19 to TRBJ2-1; 13 nucleotides line up with TRBD2. V was pared by 2 bases and J by 6 bases, with 10 bases of the junction left unmatched. CDR3 size: 18 residues. In germline, CDR1 is LNHDA, CDR2 SQIVND (reference sequence). CDR3 nucleotides: TGTGCCAGTAGTATAACAGTAGGTGGACTAGCGGGAGCCAATGAGCAGTTCTTC. Translated, it gives CASSITVGGLAGANEQFF.

The gene calls are TRBV27 and TRBJ2-7; a weak D match, TRBD1 (5 bases). The CDR3 is 15 amino acids. V was clipped by 4 bases and J by 2 bases, with 15 bases between them. The germline CDR1 and CDR2 sequences are MNHEY and SMNVEV (reference sequence). The CDR3 DNA follows: TGTGCCAGCAGTTATCACCCGACAGTGCCCTACGAGCAGTACTTC. Translation gives CASSYHPTVPYEQYF.

This chain joins TRBV11-2 and TRBJ2-3; 8 bases line up with TRBD2. This CDR3 region has 16 residues. Germline V CDR1 and CDR2: SGHAT, FQNNGV. The ends lost 5 bases at V and 4 bases at J; junction bases unmatched: 11. CDR3 sequence: CASSLSSGSIPDTQYF. The CDR3 DNA reads TGTGCCAGCAGCCTATCCAGCGGGAGTATCCCAGATACGCAGTATTTT. Full variable domain (rest looked up from reference TRBV11-2 and TRBJ2-3): EAGVAQSPRYKIIEKRQSVAFWCNPISGHATLYWYQQILGQGPKLLIQFQNNGVVDDSQLPKDRFSAERLKGVDSTLKIQPAKLEDSAVYLCASSLSSGSIPDTQYFGPGTRLTVL.

This clone was picked up one time. The CDR3 loop is CASSVGLAGNNEQFF. CDR3 coding DNA: TGTGCCAGCAGCGTCGGACTAGCGGGGAACAATGAGCAGTTCTTC. The rearrangement joins TRBV9 to TRBJ2-1, with TRBD2 matching over 12 bases. From germline, CDR1 is SGDLS and CDR2 YYNGEE. The CDR3 sequence is 15 residues long. Germline trimming cut 2 bases from V and 5 bases from J; bases unmatched to any gene: 2. The variable domain in full, with the rest retrieved from reference TRBV9 and TRBJ2-1, is DSGVTQTPKHLITATGQRVTLRCSPRSGDLSVYWYQQSLDQGLQFLIQYYNGEERAKGNILERFSAQQFPDLHSELNLSSLELGDSALYFCASSVGLAGNNEQFFGPGTRLTVL.

The CDR3 DNA reads TGTGCCAGCAGTGAAGGGCCTAGCGGGAGGGCCTATGAGCAGTTCTTC. Translation gives CASSEGPSGRAYEQFF. V usage is TRBV2 and J usage is TRBJ2-1; 12 bases map to TRBD2. CDR1 SNHLY and CDR2 FYNNEI come from the germline V gene. Trimming at V came to 1 base and at J to 8 bases, leaving 6 bases not matched to a gene. The CDR3 covers 16 residues.